The present T cell receptor beta chain was sequenced within a study of blood T cell repertoires in COVID-19. Turning to the study itself: Some COVID-19 samples were acute and others convalescent; all came from the United States, Italy and Spain. T cells, B-cell-depleted T cells, or PBMCs provided the cDNA or gDNA that served as material.

This CDR3 region has 15 residues. With V trimmed by 0 bases and J by 2 bases, 1 base remained unmatched. In germline, CDR1 is SGHDT, CDR2 YYEEEE. Methods used by the authors: From reference gene primer amplification, estimates of nucleated cell counts were derived. Repertoires were generated with immunoSEQ multiplex PCR, while TCRdb's copy carries only in-frame clones and drops some. That table furnishes V, J and clone size, whereas the DNA furnished D and trimming. The top ten clones hold around 4.5% of a sample with fewer than 110,000 clones, 80% to 85% of them seen once. Sample: peripheral blood. The genes are TRBV5-6 and TRBJ1-5; 8 bases align to TRBD1. The receptor was derived from a man aged 70 or older with acute or convalescent COVID-19. The CDR3 loop is CASSLEQGGNQPQHF. The CDR3 coding sequence is TGTGCCAGCAGCTTGGAACAGGGGGGCAATCAGCCCCAGCATTTT.